One T cell receptor (beta chain) is described in this entry. CDR1 and CDR2 (germline): KGHSH, LQKENI. The CDR3 loop spans 14 amino acids. With V trimmed by 0 bases and J by 1 base, 0 bases remained unmatched. These data are taken from a study of OX40 agonist ivuxolimab in advanced cancers. Sequenced by immunoSEQ multiplex PCR; TCRdb stores in-frame clones only, minus some. The profile shows more than 70,000 clones, approximately 91% of them singletons. The V gene is TRBV18, the J gene TRBJ2-7; TRBD1 aligns across 7 bases. The starting material was CD4+ or CD8+ T cells sorted from blood, obtained in a trial of the OX40 agonist ivuxolimab. This clonotype was sampled from an adult with an advanced solid tumor such as melanoma, head and neck, liver or kidney cancer. CDR3 coding DNA: TGTGCCAGCTCACCACCGGACAGGTCCTACGAGCAGTACTTC. Protein: CASSPPDRSYEQYF.